The clone carrying this T cell receptor beta chain has just a few counts. As originally analysed: Amplifying reference gene primers gave estimates of nucleated cell counts. Clones were sequenced by immunoSEQ multiplex PCR, and TCRdb holds only the in-frame ones, with some missing. V, J and clone size are those of that table, while D and trimming were read from the DNA. The sample yields 160,000 or so clones, roughly 85% seen once. All enrollees were about 18 to 90 years old and from about 24 US areas. These data come from a study of blood T cell repertoires in COVID-19. Study background: The samples span acute and convalescent COVID-19 from the United States, Italy and Spain. The analysed material was cDNA or gDNA that came from T cells, B-cell-depleted T cells, or PBMCs.

Trimming took 3 bases from V and 10 from J, leaving 13 bases between them. Per germline, CDR1 LNHDA and CDR2 SQIVND (reference sequence). CDR3 size: 13 residues. The source material was PBMCs or T cells enriched from blood (not recorded which). This rearrangement joins TRBV19 to TRBJ2-4, with D tentatively TRBD2 (6 bases). This receptor was taken from a man aged 55 to 70 who had recovered from COVID-19. The CDR3 region is CASSIGGEVIQYF. DNA of the CDR3: TGTGCCAGTAGTATCGGCGGGGAGGTTATTCAGTACTTC.